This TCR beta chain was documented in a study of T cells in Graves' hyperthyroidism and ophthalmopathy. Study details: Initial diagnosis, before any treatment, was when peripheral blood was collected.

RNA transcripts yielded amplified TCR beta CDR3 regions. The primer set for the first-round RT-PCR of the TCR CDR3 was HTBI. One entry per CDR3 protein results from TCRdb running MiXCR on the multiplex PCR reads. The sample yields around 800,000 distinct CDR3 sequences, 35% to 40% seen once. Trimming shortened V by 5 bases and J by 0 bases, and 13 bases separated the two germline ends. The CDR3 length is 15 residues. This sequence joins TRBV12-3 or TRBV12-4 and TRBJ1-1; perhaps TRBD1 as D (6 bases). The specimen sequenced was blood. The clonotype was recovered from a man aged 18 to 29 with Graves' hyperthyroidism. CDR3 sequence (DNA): TGTGCCAGCAGTCCTACAGGGTGGGTGAACACTGAAGCTTTCTTT. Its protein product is CASSPTGWVNTEAFF.